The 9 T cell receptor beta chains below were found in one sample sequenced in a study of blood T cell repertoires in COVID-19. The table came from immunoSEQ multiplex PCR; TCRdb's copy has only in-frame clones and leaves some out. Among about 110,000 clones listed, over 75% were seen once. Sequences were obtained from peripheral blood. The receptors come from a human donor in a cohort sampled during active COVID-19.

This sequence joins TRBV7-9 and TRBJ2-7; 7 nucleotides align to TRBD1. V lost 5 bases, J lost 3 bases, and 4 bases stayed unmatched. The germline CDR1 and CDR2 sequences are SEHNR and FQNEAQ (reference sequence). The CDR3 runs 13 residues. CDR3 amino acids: CASSPRGRYEQYF. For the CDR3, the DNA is TGTGCCAGCAGCCCAAGGGGGCGCTACGAGCAGTACTTC. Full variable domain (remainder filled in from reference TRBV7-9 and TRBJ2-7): DTGVSQNPRHKITKRGQNVTFRCDPISEHNRLYWYRQTLGQGPEFLTYFQNEAQLEKSRLLSDRFSAERPKGSFSTLEIQRTEQGDSAMYLCASSPRGRYEQYFGPGTRLTVT.

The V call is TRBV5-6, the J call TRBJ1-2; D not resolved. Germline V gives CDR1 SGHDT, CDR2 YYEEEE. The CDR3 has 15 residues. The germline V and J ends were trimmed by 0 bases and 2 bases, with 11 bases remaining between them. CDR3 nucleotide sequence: TGTGCCAGCAGCTTGGAACACCTACAGAACTATGGCTACACCTTC. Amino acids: CASSLEHLQNYGYTF. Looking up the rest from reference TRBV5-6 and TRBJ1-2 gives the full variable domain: DAGVTQSPTHLIKTRGQQVTLRCSPKSGHDTVSWYQQALGQGPQFIFQYYEEEERQRGNFPDRFSGHQFPNYSSELNVNALLLGDSALYLCASSLEHLQNYGYTFGSGTRLTVV.

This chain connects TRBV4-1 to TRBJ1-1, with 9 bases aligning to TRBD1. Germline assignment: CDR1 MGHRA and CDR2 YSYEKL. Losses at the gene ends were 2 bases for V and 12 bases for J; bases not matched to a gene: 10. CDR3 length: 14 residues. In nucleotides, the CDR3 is TGCGCCAGCAGCCAACTTACAGGGGGCGGTCCCCCTTTCTTT. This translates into CASSQLTGGGPPFF.

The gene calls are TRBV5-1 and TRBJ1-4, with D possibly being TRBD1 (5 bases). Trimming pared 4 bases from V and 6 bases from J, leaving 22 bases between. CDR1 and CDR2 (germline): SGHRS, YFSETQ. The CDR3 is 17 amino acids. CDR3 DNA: TGCGCCAGCAGCCCGGACACCTTTTCCGCCCTGCATGAAAAACTGTTTTTT. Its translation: CASSPDTFSALHEKLFF.

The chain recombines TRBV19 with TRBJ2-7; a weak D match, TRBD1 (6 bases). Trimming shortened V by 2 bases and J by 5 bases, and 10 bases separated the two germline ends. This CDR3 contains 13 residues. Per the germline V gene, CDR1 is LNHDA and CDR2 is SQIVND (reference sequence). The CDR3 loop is CASSISQGNEQYF. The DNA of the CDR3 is TGTGCCAGTAGTATAAGTCAGGGGAACGAGCAGTACTTC. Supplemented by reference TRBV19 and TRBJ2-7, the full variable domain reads DGGITQSPKYLFRKEGQNVTLSCEQNLNHDAMYWYRQDPGQGLRLIYYSQIVNDFQKGDIAEGYSVSREKKESFPLTVTSAQKNPTAFYLCASSISQGNEQYFGPGTRLTVT.

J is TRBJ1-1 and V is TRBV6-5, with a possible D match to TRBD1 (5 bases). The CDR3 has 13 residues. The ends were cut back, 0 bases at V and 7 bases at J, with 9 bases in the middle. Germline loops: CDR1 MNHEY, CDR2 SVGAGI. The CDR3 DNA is TGTGCCAGCAGTTACTCGGGGGGGAATGAAGCTTTCTTT. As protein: CASSYSGGNEAFF.

Here the CDR3 DNA reads TGTGCCAGCAGTTTGGCGAACATTGGAGTCGGGGAGCTGTTTTTT. It translates to CASSLANIGVGELFF. The chain joins TRBV28 to TRBJ2-2; D is unresolved. CDR3 size: 15 residues. Trimming removed 3 bases at V and 7 bases at J, with 15 bases between. The germline V gene has CDR1 MDHEN and CDR2 SYDVKM.

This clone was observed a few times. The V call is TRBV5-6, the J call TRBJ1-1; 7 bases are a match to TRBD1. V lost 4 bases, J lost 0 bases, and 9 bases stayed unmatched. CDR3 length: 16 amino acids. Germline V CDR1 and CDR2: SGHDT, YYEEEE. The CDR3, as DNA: TGTGCCAGCAGCGTCCGGGACAGATTCATGAACACTGAAGCTTTCTTT. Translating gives CASSVRDRFMNTEAFF.

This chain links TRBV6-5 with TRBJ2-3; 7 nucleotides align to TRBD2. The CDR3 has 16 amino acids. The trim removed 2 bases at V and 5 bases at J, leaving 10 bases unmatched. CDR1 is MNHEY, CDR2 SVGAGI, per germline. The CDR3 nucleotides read TGTGCCAGCAGTTACCAGCGGGGTCTATCCGGAGATACGCAGTATTTT. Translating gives CASSYQRGLSGDTQYF.